This T cell receptor beta chain was recorded in a study of cytomegalovirus exposure and HLA in healthy donors. V lost 5 bases and J lost 0; bases outside the gene matches: 5. CDR1 SGHVS and CDR2 FQNEAQ come from the germline V gene. This CDR3 contains 16 residues. The primer mix had 60 Vbeta and 13 Jbeta primers. TCRdb's table, derived via immunoSEQ multiplex PCR, lists solely in-frame clones and lacks some. The sample holds around 110,000 clones, over 65% seen once. This chain connects TRBV7-8 to TRBJ1-3, with 9 bases identical to TRBD1. The source of this sequence is a woman aged 40 to 49 in good health and CMV-seropositive. The sequenced sample was PBMCs. The CDR3 DNA reads as TGTGCCAGCAGCACCCGGACAGGGGACTCTGGAAACACCATATATTTT. Its protein product is CASSTRTGDSGNTIYF.